This TCR beta chain derives from a study of shared clonotypes between healthy human individuals. Sequencing used immunoSEQ multiplex PCR; TCRdb keeps in-frame clones, though not all of them. The repertoire holds millions of clones, with 95% as singletons. Comment on this clone: Other DNA sequences in this specimen translate into the identical CDR3.

This clonotype originated in a man younger than 30 in good health. The sample taken for sequencing was naive CD4+ T cells sorted from blood. Subset reported: CD45RA+ positively selected.

The CDR3 DNA is TGTGCCAGCGGACGGGGAAGCAATCAGCCCCAGCATTTT. This sequence encodes CASGRGSNQPQHF. This rearrangement joins TRBV6-1 to TRBJ1-5; D not certain. Trimming took 8 bases from V and 1 from J, leaving 9 bases between them. The CDR3 is 13 amino acids. Germline V CDR1 and CDR2: MNHNS, SASEGT.